Below, one T cell receptor beta chain is given with its context. Its antigen is unknown. Nothing much larger sits one base from this clone, and base qualities are not available. Receptor amplification or capture employed the immunoSEQ multiplex PCR assay. TCRdb took over this immuneACCESS table, retaining in-frame rearrangements with V and J assigned. Such tables are incomplete; in checked studies, under half of the missing clones stem from an unresolved V gene, and the remainder is unexplained. The sample table contains 150,000 to 200,000 clones; only one count was recorded for 91% of them. In total, the top ten clones hold approximately 2% of the sample. This entry is derived from a study of control samples from healthy donors and cancer patients (dated by TCRdb to about 2020). The V and J ends are trimmed by 6 bases and 11 bases, leaving 19 bases between them. The CDR3, from cysteine to phenylalanine, totals 13 residues. Here the CDR3 DNA is all that survives: 39 bases in frame from base 1. The germline V gene provides CDR1 SNHLY and CDR2 FYNNEI.

This clonotype was sampled from a woman aged 40-49 years in good health. The sample comprised blood. The rearrangement joined TRBV2 to TRBJ1-1; matching of 5 bases hints at TRBD1 as the D gene. The sequenced DNA is TGTGCCAGCAGCGATCTAAGGGATTCAGGGGCTTTCTTT. This translates into CASSDLRDSGAFF.